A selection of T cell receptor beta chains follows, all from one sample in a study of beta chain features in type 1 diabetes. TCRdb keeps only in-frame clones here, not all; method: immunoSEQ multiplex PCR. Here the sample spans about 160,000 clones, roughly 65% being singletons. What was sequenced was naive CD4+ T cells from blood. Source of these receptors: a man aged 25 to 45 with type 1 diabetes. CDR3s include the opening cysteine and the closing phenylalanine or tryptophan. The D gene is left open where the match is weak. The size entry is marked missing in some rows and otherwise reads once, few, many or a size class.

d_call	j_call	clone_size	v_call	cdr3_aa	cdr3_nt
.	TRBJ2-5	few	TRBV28	CASSDGTQGLKTQYF	TGTGCCAGCAGTGACGGGACACAGGGTCTGAAGACCCAGTACTTC
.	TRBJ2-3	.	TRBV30	CAWSGQGGDTQYF	TGTGCCTGGAGTGGACAGGGAGGGGATACGCAGTATTTT
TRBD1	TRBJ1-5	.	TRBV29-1	CSVGTGANQPQHF	TGCAGCGTTGGGACAGGGGCAAATCAGCCCCAGCATTTT
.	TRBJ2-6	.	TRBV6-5	CASSASAGANVLTF	TGTGCCAGCAGTGCGTCTGCTGGGGCCAACGTCCTGACTTTC
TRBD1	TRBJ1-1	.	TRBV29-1	CSVRTGGLAEAFF	TGCAGCGTTCGGACAGGGGGCCTAGCTGAAGCTTTCTTT
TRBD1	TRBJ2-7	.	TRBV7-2	CASSLAAGGSYEQYF	TGTGCCAGCAGCTTAGCGGCAGGGGGCTCCTACGAGCAGTACTTC
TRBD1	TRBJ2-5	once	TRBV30	CAWSNVGTGNQETQYF	TGTGCCTGGAGTAACGTCGGGACAGGCAACCAAGAGACCCAGTACTTC
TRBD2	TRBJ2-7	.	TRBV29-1	CSATSVFDEQYF	TGCAGCGCGACTAGCGTATTCGACGAGCAGTACTTC
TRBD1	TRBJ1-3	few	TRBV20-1	CSVGQGDTIYF	TGCAGTGTCGGACAGGGAGACACCATATATTTT
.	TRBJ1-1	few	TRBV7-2	CASSFRAEAFF	TGTGCCAGCAGCTTTCGCGCTGAAGCTTTCTTT
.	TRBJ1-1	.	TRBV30	CAWSSARGTSEAFF	TGTGCCTGGAGTTCCGCCAGGGGAACATCGGAAGCTTTCTTT
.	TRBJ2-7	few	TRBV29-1	CSVRFTYEQYF	TGCAGCGTTAGGTTTACCTACGAGCAGTACTTC
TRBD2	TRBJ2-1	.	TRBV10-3	CAIGTNNEQFF	TGTGCCATCGGGACTAACAATGAGCAGTTCTTC
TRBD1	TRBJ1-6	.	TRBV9	CASSVEPGQGRSPLHF	TGTGCCAGCAGCGTAGAACCGGGACAGGGTCGTTCACCCCTCCACTTT
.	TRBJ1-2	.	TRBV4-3	CASSQSIGGPYGYTF	TGCGCCAGCAGCCAATCGATAGGGGGGCCCTATGGCTACACCTTC
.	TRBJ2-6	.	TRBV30	CAWGASGANVLTF	TGTGCCTGGGGGGCCTCTGGGGCCAACGTCCTGACTTTC
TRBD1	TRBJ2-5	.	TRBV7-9	CASTGGWETQYF	TGTGCCAGTACAGGGGGCTGGGAGACCCAGTACTTC
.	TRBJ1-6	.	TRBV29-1	CSVATDYNSPLHF	TGCAGCGTAGCGACAGACTATAATTCACCCCTCCACTTT
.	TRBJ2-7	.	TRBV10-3	CAISRVQDYEQYF	TGTGCCATCAGTCGCGTACAGGACTACGAGCAGTACTTC
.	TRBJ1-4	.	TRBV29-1	CSVGRARNEKLFF	TGCAGCGTTGGCAGGGCACGTAATGAAAAACTGTTTTTT
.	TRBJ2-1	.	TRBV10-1	CASSDSGLGNNEQFF	TGCGCCAGCAGTGACTCAGGGCTAGGAAACAATGAGCAGTTCTTC
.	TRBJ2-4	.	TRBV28	CASRNSDKNIQYF	TGTGCCAGCAGGAACTCGGACAAAAACATTCAGTACTTC
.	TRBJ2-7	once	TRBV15	CATSRGRFYEQYF	TGTGCCACCAGCAGAGGACGATTTTACGAGCAGTACTTC
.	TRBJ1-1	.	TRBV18	CASSQGMNTEAFF	TGTGCCAGCTCACAGGGTATGAACACTGAAGCTTTCTTT
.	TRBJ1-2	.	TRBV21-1	CATRCRPPRLGNYGYTF	TGTGCCACACGATGTAGGCCTCCCCGGTTAGGTAACTATGGCTACACCTTC
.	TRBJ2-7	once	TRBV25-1	CASSEWGQGEQYF	TGTGCCAGCAGTGAATGGGGCCAGGGCGAGCAGTACTTC
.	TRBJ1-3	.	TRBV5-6	CASGGPGNTIYF	TGTGCCAGCGGAGGACCGGGAAACACCATATATTTT
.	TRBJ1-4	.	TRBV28	CASSFDSGQDNEKLFF	TGTGCCAGCAGTTTTGACTCGGGGCAGGATAATGAAAAACTGTTTTTT
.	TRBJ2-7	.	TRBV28	CASSLGRAQYF	TGTGCCAGCAGCCTCGGGCGGGCGCAGTACTTC
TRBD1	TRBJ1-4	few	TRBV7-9	CASSPLGTGDEKLFF	TGTGCCAGCAGCCCCCTCGGGACAGGGGATGAAAAACTGTTTTTT
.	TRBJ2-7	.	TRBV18	CASSPRDIYEQYF	TGTGCCAGCTCACCACGTGACATCTACGAGCAGTACTTC
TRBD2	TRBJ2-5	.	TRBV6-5	CASSRPSGGGETQYF	TGTGCCAGCAGCCGCCCTAGCGGGGGTGGAGAGACCCAGTACTTC
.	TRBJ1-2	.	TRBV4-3	CASSYNGLANYGYTF	TGCGCCAGCAGCTACAACGGATTAGCTAACTATGGCTACACCTTC
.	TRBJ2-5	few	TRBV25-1	CASSDSQFGSQETQYF	TGTGCCAGCAGTGACTCCCAGTTTGGGTCCCAAGAGACCCAGTACTTC
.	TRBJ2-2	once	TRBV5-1	CASSLGRLNTGELFF	TGCGCCAGCAGCTTGGGACGGTTGAACACCGGGGAGCTGTTTTTT
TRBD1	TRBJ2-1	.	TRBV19	CASSTGQGVYNEQFF	TGTGCCAGTAGTACCGGACAGGGGGTCTACAATGAGCAGTTCTTC
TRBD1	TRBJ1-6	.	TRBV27	CASSSGQVYNSPLHF	TGTGCCAGCAGTTCCGGACAGGTCTATAATTCACCCCTCCACTTT
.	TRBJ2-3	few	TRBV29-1	CSVRGGSTDTQYF	TGCAGCGTTAGGGGCGGGAGCACAGATACGCAGTATTTT
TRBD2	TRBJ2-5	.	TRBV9	CASSVSSGGPETQYF	TGTGCCAGCAGCGTTTCGAGCGGGGGCCCTGAGACCCAGTACTTC
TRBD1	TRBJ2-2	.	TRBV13	CASSFTTGFTGDRLNTGELFF	TGTGCCAGCAGCTTCACCACCGGGTTTACCGGGGACAGACTTAACACCGGGGAGCTGTTTTTT